This T cell receptor (beta chain) was obtained from a study of CD8+ T cells in alopecia areata. The sequencing template was cDNA reverse transcribed from extracted RNA. Sequenced by immunoSEQ multiplex PCR; TCRdb stores in-frame clones only, minus some. The table lists fewer than 250,000 clones, approximately 40% of them singletons. The CDR3 extends over 13 amino acids. Germline V gene sequence: CDR1 SGHTA, CDR2 FQGTGA. Documented treatment: oral pan-JAK inhibitor, 5-10 mg twice daily. General study findings and limits: Administration of tofacitinib significantly diminished scalp clonality and expanded CD8+ clones within the top 100. Resident alphabeta T-cell populations of normal skin are likewise subject to sequencing in scalp samples. Compared with normal scalp, lesional scalp had higher clonality and more expanded CD8+ clones.

About this clone: As yet, its antigen is unknown. At one boundary the junction diverges from the germline segment, which might be a read error.

The sequences come from CD4+ T cells sorted from blood, collected at roughly week 36, from a patient treated with tofacitinib. V gene TRBV7-3 combines with J gene TRBJ1-1; D may be TRBD1 (5 bases). This clonotype was sampled from a human donor with alopecia areata. The CDR3 sequence is CASRLGTNTEAFF. DNA of the CDR3: TGTGCCAGCCGCTTGGGGACGAACACTGAAGCTTTCTTT.